Listed below are T cell receptor beta chains from one sample, sequenced in a study of T cells in Graves' hyperthyroidism and ophthalmopathy. One entry per CDR3 protein results from TCRdb running MiXCR on the multiplex PCR reads. The top ten clones hold over 45% of a sample with hundreds of thousands of distinct CDR3 sequences, about 20% of them seen once. The sequencing sample was made of blood. The receptors here all came from a man between 40 and 49 years old with Graves' ophthalmopathy. CDR3s include the opening cysteine and the closing phenylalanine or tryptophan. The order of the fields is D gene, clone size, CDR3 length, J gene, V gene, CDR3 protein, CDR3 DNA. The D gene is left open where the match is weak. Size values are once, few and many counts, or a class for expanded clones, and some rows have none.

. . 15 TRBJ1-2 TRBV2 CASSEGTDPYYGYTF TGTGCCAGCAGTGAAGGGACTGACCCTTACTATGGCTACACCTTC
TRBD2 . 16 TRBJ2-1 TRBV5-6 CASSLFTGLGANEQFF TGTGCCAGCAGCTTGTTTACCGGACTAGGGGCCAATGAGCAGTTCTTC
TRBD1 many 15 TRBJ2-7 TRBV7-3 CASSSPETGGDEQYF TGTGCCAGCAGCTCGCCCGAGACAGGGGGCGACGAGCAGTACTTC
. few 11 TRBJ1-2 TRBV29-1 CSVEQGHGYTF TGCAGCGTTGAGCAGGGTCATGGCTACACCTTC
. . 14 TRBJ1-4 TRBV3-1 CASSQKGVGEKLFF TGTGCCAGCAGCCAAAAGGGTGTGGGTGAAAAACTGTTTTTT
TRBD2 . 17 TRBJ2-1 TRBV4-2 CASSLTSGRGPNNEQFF TGTGCCAGCAGCCTCACTAGCGGGAGGGGCCCTAACAATGAGCAGTTCTTC
. . 14 TRBJ1-1 TRBV11-2 CASSLVGINTEAFF TGTGCCAGCAGCCTGGTAGGAATAAACACTGAAGCTTTCTTT
. few 13 TRBJ1-6 TRBV20-1 CSARAGINSPLHF TGCAGTGCTAGAGCAGGGATTAATTCACCCCTCCACTTT
. many 14 TRBJ2-5 TRBV3-1 CASSQDARKETQYF TGTGCCAGCAGCCAAGATGCTCGGAAAGAGACCCAGTACTTC
TRBD2 . 15 TRBJ2-7 TRBV20-1 CSARDPRAGGYEQYF TGCAGTGCTAGAGACCCCCGAGCGGGGGGATACGAGCAGTACTTC
. many 14 TRBJ2-1 TRBV7-2 CASSLSRDYNEQFF TGTGCCAGCAGCTTATCCCGGGACTACAATGAGCAGTTCTTC
TRBD2 . 13 TRBJ2-2 TRBV29-1 CSVEEELAGELFF TGCAGCGTTGAAGAGGAACTAGCGGGAGAGCTGTTTTTT
. many 14 TRBJ1-2 TRBV2 CASSEALGTGGYTF TGTGCCAGCAGTGAAGCCCTAGGGACGGGTGGCTACACCTTC
. few 12 TRBJ1-1 TRBV20-1 CSAQQSGTEAFF TGCAGTGCCCAGCAATCCGGTACTGAAGCTTTCTTT
TRBD1 many 15 TRBJ1-6 TRBV3-1 CASSQDGTGLSPLHF TGTGCCAGCAGCCAAGATGGGACAGGGCTTTCACCCCTCCACTTT
TRBD2 . 14 TRBJ2-3 TRBV20-1 CSAPPASGSDTQYF TGCAGTGCTCCCCCGGCTAGCGGCTCAGATACGCAGTATTTT
. . 17 TRBJ2-1 TRBV12-3/TRBV12-4 CASRFGRADGSYNEQFF TGTGCCAGCAGGTTTGGGCGGGCGGATGGCTCCTACAATGAGCAGTTCTTC
. . 13 TRBJ2-3 TRBV10-1 CASSESGSDTQYF TGCGCCAGCAGTGAGTCAGGGTCAGATACGCAGTATTTT
. many 14 TRBJ2-1 TRBV3-1 CASSRTESYNEQFF TGTGCCAGCAGCCGTACAGAGAGCTACAATGAGCAGTTCTTC
. few 13 TRBJ2-5 TRBV30 CAWSTGFEETQYF TGTGCCTGGAGTACGGGGTTTGAAGAGACCCAGTACTTC
TRBD1 few 14 TRBJ1-2 TRBV5-1 CASSLNRGYYGYTF TGCGCCAGCAGCTTGAACAGGGGTTACTATGGCTACACCTTC
. many 14 TRBJ2-1 TRBV5-1 CASSLEAGLDEQFF TGCGCCAGCAGCTTGGAGGCCGGGCTCGATGAGCAGTTCTTC
TRBD2 few 16 TRBJ2-3 TRBV30 CAWTLSSGGVTDTQYF TGTGCCTGGACCTTATCTAGCGGGGGGGTCACAGATACGCAGTATTTT
TRBD1 . 16 TRBJ2-7 TRBV2 CAARPIRDSPSYEQYF TGTGCCGCAAGGCCGATTCGGGACAGTCCATCCTACGAGCAGTACTTC
TRBD2 many 17 TRBJ2-1 TRBV18 CASSPSGTSGRANEQFF TGTGCCAGCTCACCATCCGGGACTAGCGGGAGGGCGAATGAGCAGTTCTTC
TRBD2 . 17 TRBJ2-7 TRBV4-1 CASSQRLAGGPNYEQYF TGCGCCAGCAGCCAAAGACTAGCGGGAGGTCCAAACTACGAGCAGTACTTC
. . 14 TRBJ1-2 TRBV6-2/TRBV6-3 CASSYRQWGDGYTF TGTGCCAGCAGTTACCGCCAATGGGGTGATGGCTACACCTTC
. . 14 TRBJ1-4 TRBV7-8 CASSLGWGEEKLFF TGTGCCAGCAGCTTAGGATGGGGGGAAGAAAAACTGTTTTTT
. few 15 TRBJ2-2 TRBV10-3 CAISEGATNTGELFF TGTGCCATCAGTGAGGGCGCCACGAACACCGGGGAGCTGTTTTTT
TRBD2 many 16 TRBJ2-3 TRBV3-1 CASSQGGLAFTDTQYF TGTGCCAGCAGCCAAGGGGGACTAGCCTTCACAGATACGCAGTATTTT
TRBD2 . 16 TRBJ2-2 TRBV4-2 CASSQWRGAYTGELFF TGTGCCAGCAGCCAATGGCGGGGGGCTTACACCGGGGAGCTGTTTTTT
TRBD1 . 13 TRBJ1-2 TRBV5-1 CASSWTGGGGYTF TGCGCCAGCAGCTGGACAGGGGGAGGAGGCTACACCTTC